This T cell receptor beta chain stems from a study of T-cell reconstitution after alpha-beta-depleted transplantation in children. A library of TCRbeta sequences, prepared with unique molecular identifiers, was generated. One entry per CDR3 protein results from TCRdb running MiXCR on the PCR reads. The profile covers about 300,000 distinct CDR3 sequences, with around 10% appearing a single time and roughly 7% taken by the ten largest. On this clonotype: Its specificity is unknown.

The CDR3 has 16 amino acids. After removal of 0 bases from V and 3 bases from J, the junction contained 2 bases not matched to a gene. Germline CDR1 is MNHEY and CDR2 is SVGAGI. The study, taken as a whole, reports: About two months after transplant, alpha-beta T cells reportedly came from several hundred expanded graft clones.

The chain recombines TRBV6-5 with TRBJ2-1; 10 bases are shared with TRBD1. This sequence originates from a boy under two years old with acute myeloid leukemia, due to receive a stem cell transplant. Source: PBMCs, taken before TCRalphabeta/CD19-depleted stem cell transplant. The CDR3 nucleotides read TGTGCCAGCAGTTACTCTGGGACAGGGGTCTACAATGAGCAGTTCTTC. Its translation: CASSYSGTGVYNEQFF.